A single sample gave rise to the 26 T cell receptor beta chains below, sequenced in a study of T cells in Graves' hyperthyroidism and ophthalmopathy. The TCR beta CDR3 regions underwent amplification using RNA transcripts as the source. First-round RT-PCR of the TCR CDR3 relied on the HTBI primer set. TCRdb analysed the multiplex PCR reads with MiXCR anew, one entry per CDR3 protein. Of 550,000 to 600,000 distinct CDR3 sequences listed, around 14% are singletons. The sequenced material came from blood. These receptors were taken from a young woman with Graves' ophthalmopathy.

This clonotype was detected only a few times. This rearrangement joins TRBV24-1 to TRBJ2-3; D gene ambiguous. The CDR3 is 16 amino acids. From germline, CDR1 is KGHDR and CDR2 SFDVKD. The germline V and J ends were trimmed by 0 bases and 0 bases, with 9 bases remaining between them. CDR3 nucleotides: TGTGCCACCAGTGATTTGGAGTTTGCTAGCACAGATACGCAGTATTTT. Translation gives CATSDLEFASTDTQYF.

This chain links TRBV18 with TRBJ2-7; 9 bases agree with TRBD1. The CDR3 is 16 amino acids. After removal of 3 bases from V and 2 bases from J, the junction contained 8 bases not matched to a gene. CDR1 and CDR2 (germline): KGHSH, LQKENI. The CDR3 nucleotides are TGTGCCAGCTCACCCCTAACAGGGGGCGAAACCTACGAGCAGTACTTC. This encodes CASSPLTGGETYEQYF. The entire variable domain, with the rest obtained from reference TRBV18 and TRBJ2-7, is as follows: NAGVMQNPRHLVRRRGQEARLRCSPMKGHSHVYWYRQLPEEGLKFMVYLQKENIIDESGMPKERFSAEFPKEGPSILRIQQVVRGDSAAYFCASSPLTGGETYEQYFGPGTRLTVT.

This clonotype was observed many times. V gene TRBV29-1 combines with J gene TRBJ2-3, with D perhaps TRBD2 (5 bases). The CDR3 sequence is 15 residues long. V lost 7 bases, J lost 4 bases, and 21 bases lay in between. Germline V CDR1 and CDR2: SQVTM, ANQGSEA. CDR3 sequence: CSAYLPSRASDTQYF. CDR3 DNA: TGCAGCGCATACCTTCCTAGCCGAGCGTCAGATACGCAGTATTTT.

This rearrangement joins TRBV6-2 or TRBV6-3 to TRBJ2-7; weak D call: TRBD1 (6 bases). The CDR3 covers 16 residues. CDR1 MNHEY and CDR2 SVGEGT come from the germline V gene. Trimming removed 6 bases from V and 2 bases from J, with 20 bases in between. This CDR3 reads CASSVPGQGNTYEQYF. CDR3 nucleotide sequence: TGTGCCAGCAGCGTCCCAGGCCAGGGGAACACCTACGAGCAGTACTTC.

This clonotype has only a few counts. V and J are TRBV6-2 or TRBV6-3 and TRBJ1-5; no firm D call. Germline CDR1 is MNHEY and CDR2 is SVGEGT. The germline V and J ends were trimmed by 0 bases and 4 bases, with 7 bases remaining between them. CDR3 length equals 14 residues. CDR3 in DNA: TGTGCCAGCAGTTACTCTGGGTGGAATCAGCCCCAGCATTTT. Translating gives CASSYSGWNQPQHF.

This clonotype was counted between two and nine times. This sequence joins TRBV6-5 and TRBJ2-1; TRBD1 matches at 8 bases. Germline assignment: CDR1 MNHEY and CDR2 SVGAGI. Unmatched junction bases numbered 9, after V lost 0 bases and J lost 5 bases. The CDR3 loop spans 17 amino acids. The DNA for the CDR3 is TGTGCCAGCAGTTACTCGATGGGACAGGCCATAAACAATGAGCAGTTCTTC. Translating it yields CASSYSMGQAINNEQFF.

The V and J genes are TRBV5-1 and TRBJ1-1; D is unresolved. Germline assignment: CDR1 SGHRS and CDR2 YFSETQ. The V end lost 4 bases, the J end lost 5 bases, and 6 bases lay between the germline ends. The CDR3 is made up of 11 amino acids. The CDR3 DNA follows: TGCGCCAGCAGCCATGAGACTGAAGCTTTCTTT. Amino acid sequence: CASSHETEAFF. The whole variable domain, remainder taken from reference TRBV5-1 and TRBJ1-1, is KAGVTQTPRYLIKTRGQQVTLSCSPISGHRSVSWYQQTPGQGLQFLFEYFSETQRNKGNFPGRFSGRQFSNSRSEMNVSTLELGDSALYLCASSHETEAFFGQGTRLTVV.

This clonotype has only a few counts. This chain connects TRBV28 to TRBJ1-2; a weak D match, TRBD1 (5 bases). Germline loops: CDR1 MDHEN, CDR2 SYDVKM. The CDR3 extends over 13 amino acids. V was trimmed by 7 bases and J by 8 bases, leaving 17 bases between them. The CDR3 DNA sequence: TGTGCCAGCAACCCGTCTGGGGCTGGGGGCTACACCTTC. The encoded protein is CASNPSGAGGYTF.

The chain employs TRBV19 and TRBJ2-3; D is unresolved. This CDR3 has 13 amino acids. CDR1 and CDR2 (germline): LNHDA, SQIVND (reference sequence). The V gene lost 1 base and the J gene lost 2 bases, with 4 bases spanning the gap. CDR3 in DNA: TGTGCCAGTAGTATAGCGGCCACAGATACGCAGTATTTT. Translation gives CASSIAATDTQYF.

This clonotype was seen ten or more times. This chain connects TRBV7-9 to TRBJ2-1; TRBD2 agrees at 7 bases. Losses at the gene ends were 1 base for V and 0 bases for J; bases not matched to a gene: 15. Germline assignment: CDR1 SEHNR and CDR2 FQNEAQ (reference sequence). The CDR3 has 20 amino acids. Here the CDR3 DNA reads TGTGCCAGCAGCTTAGGGGCGAGGGGCCCAGCGGGATTCTCCTACAATGAGCAGTTCTTC. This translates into CASSLGARGPAGFSYNEQFF. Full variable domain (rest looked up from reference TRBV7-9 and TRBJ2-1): DTGVSQNPRHKITKRGQNVTFRCDPISEHNRLYWYRQTLGQGPEFLTYFQNEAQLEKSRLLSDRFSAERPKGSFSTLEIQRTEQGDSAMYLCASSLGARGPAGFSYNEQFFGPGTRLTVL.

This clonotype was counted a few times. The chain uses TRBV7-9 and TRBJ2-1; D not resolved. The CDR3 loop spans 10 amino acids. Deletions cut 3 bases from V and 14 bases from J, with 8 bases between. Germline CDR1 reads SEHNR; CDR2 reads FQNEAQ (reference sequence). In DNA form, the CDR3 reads TGTGCCAGCAGCTTTGAGCATGAGTTCTTC. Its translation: CASSFEHEFF. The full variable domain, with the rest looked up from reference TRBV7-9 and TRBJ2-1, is DTGVSQNPRHKITKRGQNVTFRCDPISEHNRLYWYRQTLGQGPEFLTYFQNEAQLEKSRLLSDRFSAERPKGSFSTLEIQRTEQGDSAMYLCASSFEHEFFGPGTRLTVL.

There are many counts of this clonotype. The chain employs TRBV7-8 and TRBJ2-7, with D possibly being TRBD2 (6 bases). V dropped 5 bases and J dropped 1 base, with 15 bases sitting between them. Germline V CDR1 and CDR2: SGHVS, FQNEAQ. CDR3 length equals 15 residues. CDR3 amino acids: CASSAWTTGSYEQYF. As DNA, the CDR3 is TGTGCCAGCAGCGCCTGGACTACGGGGTCCTACGAGCAGTACTTC.

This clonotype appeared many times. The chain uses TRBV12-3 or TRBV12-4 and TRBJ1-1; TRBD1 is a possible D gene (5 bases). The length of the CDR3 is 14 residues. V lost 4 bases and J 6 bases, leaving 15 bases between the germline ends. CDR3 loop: CASSWGLLGSEAFF. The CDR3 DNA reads TGTGCCAGCAGTTGGGGCCTCTTGGGGTCTGAAGCTTTCTTT.

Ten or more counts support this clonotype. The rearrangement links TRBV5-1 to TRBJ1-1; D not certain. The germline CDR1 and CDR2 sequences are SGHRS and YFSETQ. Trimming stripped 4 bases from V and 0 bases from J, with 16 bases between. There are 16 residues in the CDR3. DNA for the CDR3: TGCGCCAGCAGCCTTTTCGCATCCATGATGAACACTGAAGCTTTCTTT. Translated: CASSLFASMMNTEAFF.

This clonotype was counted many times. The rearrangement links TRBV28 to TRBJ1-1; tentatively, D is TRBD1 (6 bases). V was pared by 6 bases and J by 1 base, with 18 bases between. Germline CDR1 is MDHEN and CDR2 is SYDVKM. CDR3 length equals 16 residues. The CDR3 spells CASRPAGQRENTEAFF. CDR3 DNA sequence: TGTGCCAGCAGGCCGGCGGGACAACGGGAGAACACTGAAGCTTTCTTT.

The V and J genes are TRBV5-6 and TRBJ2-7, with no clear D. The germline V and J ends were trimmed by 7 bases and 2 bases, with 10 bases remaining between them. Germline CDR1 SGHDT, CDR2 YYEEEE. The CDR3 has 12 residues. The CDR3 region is CASGTTAYEQYF. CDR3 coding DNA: TGTGCCAGCGGAACTACCGCCTACGAGCAGTACTTC.

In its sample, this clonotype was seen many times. The CDR3 spells CATSDTWTGRGLSSYNEQFF. CDR3 DNA sequence: TGTGCCACCAGTGATACCTGGACCGGGAGGGGCCTAAGCTCCTACAATGAGCAGTTCTTC. This chain connects TRBV24-1 to TRBJ2-1, with 8 bases matching TRBD2. The CDR3 totals 20 residues. CDR1 KGHDR and CDR2 SFDVKD come from the germline V gene. V dropped 3 bases and J dropped 0; count of bases not matched to a gene: 15.

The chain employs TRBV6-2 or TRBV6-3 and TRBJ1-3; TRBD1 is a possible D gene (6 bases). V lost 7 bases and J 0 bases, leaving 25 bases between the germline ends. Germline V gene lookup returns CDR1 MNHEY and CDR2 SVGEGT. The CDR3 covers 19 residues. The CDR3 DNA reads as TGTGCCAGCATCAACCGGGACATCCAAGCCCTCCTCTCTGGAAACACCATATATTTT. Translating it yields CASINRDIQALLSGNTIYF.

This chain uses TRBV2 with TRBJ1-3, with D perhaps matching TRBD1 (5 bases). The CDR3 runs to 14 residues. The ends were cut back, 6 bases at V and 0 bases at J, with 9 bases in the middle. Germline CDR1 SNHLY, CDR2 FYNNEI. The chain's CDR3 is CASRGTISGNTIYF. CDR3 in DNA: TGTGCCAGCAGGGGGACCATCTCTGGAAACACCATATATTTT.

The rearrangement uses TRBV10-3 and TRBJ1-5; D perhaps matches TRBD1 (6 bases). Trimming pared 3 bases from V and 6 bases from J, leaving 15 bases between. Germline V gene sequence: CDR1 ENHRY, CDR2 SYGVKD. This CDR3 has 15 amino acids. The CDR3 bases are TGTGCCATCAGTGACCAAAGAGGGGGAACTCAGCCCCAGCATTTT. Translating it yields CAISDQRGGTQPQHF.

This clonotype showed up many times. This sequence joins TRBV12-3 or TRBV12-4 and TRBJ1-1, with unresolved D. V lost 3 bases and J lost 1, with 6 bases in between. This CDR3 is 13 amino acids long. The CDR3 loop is CASSLNWNTEAFF. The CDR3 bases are TGTGCCAGCAGTTTGAACTGGAACACTGAAGCTTTCTTT.

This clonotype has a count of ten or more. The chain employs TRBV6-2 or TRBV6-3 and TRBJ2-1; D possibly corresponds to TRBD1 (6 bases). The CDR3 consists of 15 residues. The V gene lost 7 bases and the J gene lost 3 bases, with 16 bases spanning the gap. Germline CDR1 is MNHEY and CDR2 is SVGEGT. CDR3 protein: CASTQEAGDYNEQFF. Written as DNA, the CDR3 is TGTGCCAGCACCCAGGAGGCAGGGGACTACAATGAGCAGTTCTTC.

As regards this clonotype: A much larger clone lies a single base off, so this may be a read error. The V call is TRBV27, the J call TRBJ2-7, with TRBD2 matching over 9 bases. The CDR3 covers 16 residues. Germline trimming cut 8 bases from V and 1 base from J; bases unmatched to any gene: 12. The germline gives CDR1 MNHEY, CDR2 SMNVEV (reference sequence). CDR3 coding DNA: TGTGCCAGCGGTCCCCGTGGTAGCGGGGGATCCTACGAGCAGTACTTC. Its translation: CASGPRGSGGSYEQYF.

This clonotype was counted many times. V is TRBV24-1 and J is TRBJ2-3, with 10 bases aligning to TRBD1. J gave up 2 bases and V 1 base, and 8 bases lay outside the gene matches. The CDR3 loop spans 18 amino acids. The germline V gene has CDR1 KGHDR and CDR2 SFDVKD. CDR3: CATSDLQTGGVHTDTQYF. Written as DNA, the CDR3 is TGTGCCACCAGTGATTTACAGACAGGGGGCGTGCACACAGATACGCAGTATTTT.

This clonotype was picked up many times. CDR3 nucleotides: TGTGCCACCAGTGAGCCCCAGGGAAGAGGGGACACAGATACGCAGTATTTT. The encoded protein is CATSEPQGRGDTDTQYF. The chain recombines TRBV24-1 with TRBJ2-3; D is possibly TRBD1 or TRBD2 (5 bases each). This CDR3 comprises 17 residues. V was clipped by 4 bases and J by 2 bases, with 18 bases between them. Germline loops: CDR1 KGHDR, CDR2 SFDVKD.

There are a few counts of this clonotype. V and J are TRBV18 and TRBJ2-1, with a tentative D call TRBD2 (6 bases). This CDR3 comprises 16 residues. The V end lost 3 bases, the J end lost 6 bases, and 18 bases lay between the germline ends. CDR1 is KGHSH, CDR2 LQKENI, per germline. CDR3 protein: CASSPPSDPGGNEQFF. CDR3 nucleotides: TGTGCCAGCTCACCCCCTTCCGATCCCGGGGGCAATGAGCAGTTCTTC.